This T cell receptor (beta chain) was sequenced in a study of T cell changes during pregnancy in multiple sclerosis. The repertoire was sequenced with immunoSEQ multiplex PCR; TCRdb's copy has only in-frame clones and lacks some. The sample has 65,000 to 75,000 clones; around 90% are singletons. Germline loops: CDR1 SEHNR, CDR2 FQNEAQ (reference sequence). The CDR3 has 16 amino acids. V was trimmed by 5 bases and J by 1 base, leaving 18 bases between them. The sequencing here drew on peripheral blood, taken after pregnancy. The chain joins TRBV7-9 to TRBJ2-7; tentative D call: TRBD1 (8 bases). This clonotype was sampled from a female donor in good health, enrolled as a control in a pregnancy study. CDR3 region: CASSLPGQGGSYEQYF. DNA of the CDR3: TGTGCCAGCAGCCTTCCAGGACAGGGAGGGTCCTACGAGCAGTACTTC.